This T cell receptor beta chain was found in a study of shared clonotypes between healthy human individuals. This clone was counted once. Its target is not known. Notes on the study in general: Investigators expected sequencing depth to affect clonotype sharing among donors. A small donor pool kept down the genetic and exposure-history diversity that was represented.

Repertoires were generated with immunoSEQ multiplex PCR, while TCRdb's copy carries only in-frame clones and drops some. Of more than 2,000,000 clones in the sample, more than 80% were seen once. Material: naive CD4+ T cells sorted from blood. Described subset: CD45RA+ positively selected. This receptor was obtained from a man aged 18 to 30 in good health.

This CDR3 reads CASSYSNQGAISPLHF. The CDR3 DNA sequence: TGTGCCAGCAGTTACTCGAATCAGGGGGCGATATCACCCCTCCACTTT. The chain is built from TRBV6-5 and TRBJ1-6; 8 bases align to TRBD1. The trim removed 0 bases at V and 10 bases at J, leaving 8 bases unmatched. The CDR3 totals 16 residues. Germline assignment: CDR1 MNHEY and CDR2 SVGAGI.